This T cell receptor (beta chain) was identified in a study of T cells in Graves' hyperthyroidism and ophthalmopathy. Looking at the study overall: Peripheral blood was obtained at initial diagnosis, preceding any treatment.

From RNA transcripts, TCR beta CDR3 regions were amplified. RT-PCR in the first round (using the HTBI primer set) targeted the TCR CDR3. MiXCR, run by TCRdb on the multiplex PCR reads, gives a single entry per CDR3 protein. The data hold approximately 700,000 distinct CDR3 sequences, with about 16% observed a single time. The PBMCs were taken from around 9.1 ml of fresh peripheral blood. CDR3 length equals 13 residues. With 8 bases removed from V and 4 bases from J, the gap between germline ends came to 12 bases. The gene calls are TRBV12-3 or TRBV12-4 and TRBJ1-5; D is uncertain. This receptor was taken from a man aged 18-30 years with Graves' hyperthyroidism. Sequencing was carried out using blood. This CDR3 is CASQPAGNQPQHF. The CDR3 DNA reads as TGTGCCAGCCAGCCTGCCGGGAATCAGCCCCAGCATTTT.